Following are 10 T cell receptor beta chains from one sample sequenced in a study of CD8+ T cells in alopecia areata. RNA was isolated and reverse transcribed to cDNA, the sequencing template. The protocol was immunoSEQ multiplex PCR, while the TCRdb copy is restricted to in-frame clones and leaves out a portion. In the table there are roughly 140,000 clones, 40% to 65% of which are singletons. Here the sequenced sample was CD8+ T cells sorted from blood, taken at week 0. The receptors come from a human donor with alopecia areata.

The chain is built from TRBV6-5 and TRBJ1-2; TRBD1 matches 9 bases. The V gene's germline CDR1 is MNHEY and CDR2 SVGAGI. The CDR3 runs to 12 residues. The J segment lost 6 bases and the V segment lost 7 bases, leaving 3 bases of the junction unmatched. CDR3 amino acids: CASTGTGNGYTF. As DNA, the CDR3 is TGTGCCAGCACCGGGACAGGGAATGGCTACACCTTC.

The chain combines TRBV13 with TRBJ2-1, with D perhaps being TRBD1 or TRBD2 (5 bases each). Germline V gene lookup returns CDR1 PRHDT and CDR2 FYEKMQ (reference sequence). The ends were cut back, 0 bases at V and 8 bases at J, with 8 bases in the middle. This CDR3 has 13 residues. This CDR3 reads CASSLGLGDEQFF. CDR3 nucleotide sequence: TGTGCCAGCAGCTTAGGGTTGGGGGATGAGCAGTTCTTC.

This clone was detected only a few times. J is TRBJ1-1 and V is TRBV6-1, with D hard to call. In germline, CDR1 is MNHNS, CDR2 SASEGT. Trimming stripped 9 bases from V and 0 bases from J, with 11 bases between. The CDR3 is made up of 13 amino acids. This chain's CDR3 is CASRSSLNTEAFF. In nucleotides, the CDR3 is TGTGCCAGTCGGTCCTCCCTGAACACTGAAGCTTTCTTT.

The chain is built from TRBV6-5 and TRBJ1-2; no reliable D call. This CDR3 spans 14 amino acids. Germline V gene lookup returns CDR1 MNHEY and CDR2 SVGAGI. V lost 0 bases to trimming and J lost 8 bases, with 13 bases between them. CDR3 in amino acids: CASSYSMLGRGYTF. The CDR3 nucleotides are TGTGCCAGCAGTTACTCGATGCTGGGAAGGGGCTACACCTTC.

Turning to this clone: Distinct nucleotide sequences in the sample also encode this CDR3. The rearrangement joins TRBV4-3 to TRBJ2-3; D ambiguous. The germline V and J ends were trimmed by 1 base and 1 base, with 6 bases remaining between them. Germline assignment: CDR1 LGHNA and CDR2 YSLEER. The CDR3 spans 14 residues. The CDR3 loop is CASSQGGGTDTQYF. CDR3 bases: TGCGCCAGCAGCCAAGGCGGTGGCACAGATACGCAGTATTTT.

This clone came up a few times. The V gene is TRBV9, the J gene TRBJ2-6; the match to TRBD1 covers 7 bases. The germline gives CDR1 SGDLS, CDR2 YYNGEE. V lost 4 bases to trimming and J lost 0 bases; unmatched junction nucleotides: 13. The CDR3 consists of 19 residues. This chain's CDR3 is CASSRTGTEIISGANVLTF. CDR3 coding DNA: TGTGCCAGCAGCCGTACCGGGACAGAGATAATCTCTGGGGCCAACGTCCTGACTTTC. The complete variable domain, with remaining parts taken from reference TRBV9 and TRBJ2-6, reads DSGVTQTPKHLITATGQRVTLRCSPRSGDLSVYWYQQSLDQGLQFLIQYYNGEERAKGNILERFSAQQFPDLHSELNLSSLELGDSALYFCASSRTGTEIISGANVLTFGAGSRLTVL.

V is TRBV29-1 and J is TRBJ1-1, with D possibly being TRBD1 (6 bases). Trimming shortened V by 7 bases and J by 5 bases, and 17 bases separated the two germline ends. Germline loops: CDR1 SQVTM, CDR2 ANQGSEA. This CDR3 comprises 13 residues. CDR3 nucleotides: TGCAGCGCCTACGGGGGGGCAAGGACTGAAGCTTTCTTT. Its protein is CSAYGGARTEAFF.

This clone came up a few times. CDR3 sequence reads: CASSESDGGMRTDTQYF. CDR3 in DNA: TGTGCCAGCAGTGAATCCGACGGGGGAATGAGGACAGATACGCAGTATTTT. This sequence joins TRBV2 and TRBJ2-3; tentative D call: TRBD2 (6 bases). Per germline, CDR1 SNHLY and CDR2 FYNNEI. V gave up 2 bases and J gave up 3 bases, with 18 bases separating them. The CDR3 has 17 residues.

This clone was observed a single time. This sequence joins TRBV9 and TRBJ1-2, with TRBD1 identical over 8 bases. The CDR3 length is 13 residues. Germline V CDR1 and CDR2: SGDLS, YYNGEE. V gave up 1 base and J gave up 8 bases; unmatched junction bases: 4. Here the CDR3 reads CASSVQGADGYTF. The CDR3, as DNA: TGTGCCAGCAGCGTACAGGGGGCAGACGGCTACACCTTC.

V usage is TRBV29-1 and J usage is TRBJ2-1, with 9 bases that match TRBD1. CDR3 length: 14 amino acids. Germline V lookup: CDR1 SQVTM, CDR2 ANQGSEA. V shed 6 bases, J shed 5 bases, and the junction held 8 bases outside the gene matches. The CDR3 region is CSVKTGGIDNEQFF. DNA for the CDR3: TGCAGCGTGAAGACAGGGGGTATTGACAATGAGCAGTTCTTC.